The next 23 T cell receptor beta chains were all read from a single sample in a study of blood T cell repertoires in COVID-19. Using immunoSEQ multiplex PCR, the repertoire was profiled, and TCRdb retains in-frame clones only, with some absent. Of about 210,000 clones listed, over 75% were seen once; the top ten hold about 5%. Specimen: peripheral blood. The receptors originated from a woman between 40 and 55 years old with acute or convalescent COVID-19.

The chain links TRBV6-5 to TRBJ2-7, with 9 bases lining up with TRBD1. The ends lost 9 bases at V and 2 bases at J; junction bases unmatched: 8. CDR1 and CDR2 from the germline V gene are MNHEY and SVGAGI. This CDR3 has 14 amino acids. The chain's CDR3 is CASRPGQGPYEQYV. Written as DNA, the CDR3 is TGTGCCAGTCGACCGGGACAGGGACCCTACGAGCAGTACGTC.

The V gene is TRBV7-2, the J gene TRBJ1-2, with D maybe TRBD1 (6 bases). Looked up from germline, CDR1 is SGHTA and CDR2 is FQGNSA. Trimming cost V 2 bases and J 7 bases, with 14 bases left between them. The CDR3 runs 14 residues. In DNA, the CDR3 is TGTGCCAGCAGCTTAAGGACAGTAAAAATTGGCTACACCTTC. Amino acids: CASSLRTVKIGYTF.

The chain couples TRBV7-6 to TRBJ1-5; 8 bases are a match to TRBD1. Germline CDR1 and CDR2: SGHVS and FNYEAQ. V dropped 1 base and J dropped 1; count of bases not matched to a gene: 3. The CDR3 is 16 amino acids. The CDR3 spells CASSLETGESNQPQHF. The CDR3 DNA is TGTGCCAGCAGCTTAGAGACAGGGGAAAGCAATCAGCCCCAGCATTTT. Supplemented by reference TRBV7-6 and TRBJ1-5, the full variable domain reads GAGVSQSPRYKVTKRGQDVALRCDPISGHVSLYWYRQALGQGPEFLTYFNYEAQQDKSGLPNDRFSAERPEGSISTLTIQRTEQRDSAMYRCASSLETGESNQPQHFGDGTRLSIL.

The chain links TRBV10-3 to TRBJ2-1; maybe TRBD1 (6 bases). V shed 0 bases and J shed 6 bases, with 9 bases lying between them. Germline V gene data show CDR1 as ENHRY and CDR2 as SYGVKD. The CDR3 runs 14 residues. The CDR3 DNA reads TGTGCCATCAGTGAGTCAACAGGGAGCAATGAGCAGTTCTTC. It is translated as CAISESTGSNEQFF.

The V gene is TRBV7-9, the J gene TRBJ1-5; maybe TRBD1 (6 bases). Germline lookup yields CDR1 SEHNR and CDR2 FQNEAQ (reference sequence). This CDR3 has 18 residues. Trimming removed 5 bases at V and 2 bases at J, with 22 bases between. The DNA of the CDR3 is TGTGCCAGCAGCCTGACCGGGACACCGGTAAGCCGCAATCAGCCCCAGCATTTT. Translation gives CASSLTGTPVSRNQPQHF. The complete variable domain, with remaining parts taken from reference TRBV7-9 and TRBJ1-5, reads DTGVSQNPRHKITKRGQNVTFRCDPISEHNRLYWYRQTLGQGPEFLTYFQNEAQLEKSRLLSDRFSAERPKGSFSTLEIQRTEQGDSAMYLCASSLTGTPVSRNQPQHFGDGTRLSIL.

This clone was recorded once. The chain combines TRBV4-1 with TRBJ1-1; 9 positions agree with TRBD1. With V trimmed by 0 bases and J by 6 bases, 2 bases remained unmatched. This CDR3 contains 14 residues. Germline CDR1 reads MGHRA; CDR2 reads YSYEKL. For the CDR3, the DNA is TGCGCCAGCAGCCAAGATCGGACAGGGGCTGAAGCTTTCTTT. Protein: CASSQDRTGAEAFF.

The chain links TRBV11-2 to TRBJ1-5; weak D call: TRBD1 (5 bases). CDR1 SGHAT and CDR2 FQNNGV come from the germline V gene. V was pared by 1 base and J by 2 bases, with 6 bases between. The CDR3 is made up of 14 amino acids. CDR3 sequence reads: CASSLVGGNQPQHF. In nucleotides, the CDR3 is TGTGCCAGCAGCTTAGTAGGGGGCAATCAGCCCCAGCATTTT.

This CDR3 is CASSITGTERETQYF. The CDR3 nucleotides read TGTGCCAGTAGTATCACAGGGACCGAGAGAGAGACCCAGTACTTC. This chain links TRBV19 with TRBJ2-5; weak D call: TRBD1 (6 bases). The CDR3 covers 15 residues. CDR1 LNHDA and CDR2 SQIVND come from the germline V gene (reference sequence). V was trimmed by 3 bases and J by 4 bases, leaving 15 bases between them. Combining the CDR3 with reference TRBV19 and TRBJ2-5 gives the whole variable domain DGGITQSPKYLFRKEGQNVTLSCEQNLNHDAMYWYRQDPGQGLRLIYYSQIVNDFQKGDIAEGYSVSREKKESFPLTVTSAQKNPTAFYLCASSITGTERETQYFGPGTRLLVL.

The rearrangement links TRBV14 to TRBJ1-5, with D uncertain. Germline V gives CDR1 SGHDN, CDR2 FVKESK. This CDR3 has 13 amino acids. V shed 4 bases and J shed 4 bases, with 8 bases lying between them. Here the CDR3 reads CASSLPGNQPQHF. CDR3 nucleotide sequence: TGTGCCAGCAGCCTACCGGGGAATCAGCCCCAGCATTTT.

The CDR3 protein is CASSLTGSKGKLFF. The CDR3 coding sequence is TGTGCCAGCAGTTTAACAGGCAGCAAGGGAAAACTGTTTTTT. This rearrangement joins TRBV27 to TRBJ1-4, with D perhaps TRBD1 (5 bases). The germline V gene encodes CDR1 MNHEY and CDR2 SMNVEV (reference sequence). The V end was cut by 2 bases, the J end by 10 bases, with 14 bases between. This CDR3 is built from 14 residues.

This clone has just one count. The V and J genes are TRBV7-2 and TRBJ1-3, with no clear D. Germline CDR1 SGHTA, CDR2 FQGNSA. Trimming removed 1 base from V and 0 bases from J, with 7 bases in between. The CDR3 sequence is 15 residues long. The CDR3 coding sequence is TGTGCCAGCAGCTTAGACAGTAACTCTGGAAACACCATATATTTT. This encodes CASSLDSNSGNTIYF.

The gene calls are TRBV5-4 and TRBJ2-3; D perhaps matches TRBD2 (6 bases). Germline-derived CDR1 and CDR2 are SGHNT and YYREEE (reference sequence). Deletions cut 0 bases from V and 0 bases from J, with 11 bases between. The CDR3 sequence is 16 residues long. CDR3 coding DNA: TGTGCCAGCAGCTTGGGGCGGGGAGCCAGCACAGATACGCAGTATTTT. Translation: CASSLGRGASTDTQYF.

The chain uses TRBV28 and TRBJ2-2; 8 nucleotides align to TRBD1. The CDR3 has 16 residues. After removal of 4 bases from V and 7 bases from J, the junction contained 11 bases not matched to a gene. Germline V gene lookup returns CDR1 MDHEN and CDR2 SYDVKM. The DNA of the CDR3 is TGTGCCAGCAGTTCCATTGACAGGGGAAACCACGGGGAGCTGTTTTTT. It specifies CASSSIDRGNHGELFF.

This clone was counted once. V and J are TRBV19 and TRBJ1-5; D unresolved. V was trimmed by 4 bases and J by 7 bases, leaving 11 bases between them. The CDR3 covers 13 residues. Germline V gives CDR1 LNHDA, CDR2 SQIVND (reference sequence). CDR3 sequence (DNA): TGTGCCAGTAGTAGGGCGATAAGGCAGCCCCAGCATTTT. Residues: CASSRAIRQPQHF.

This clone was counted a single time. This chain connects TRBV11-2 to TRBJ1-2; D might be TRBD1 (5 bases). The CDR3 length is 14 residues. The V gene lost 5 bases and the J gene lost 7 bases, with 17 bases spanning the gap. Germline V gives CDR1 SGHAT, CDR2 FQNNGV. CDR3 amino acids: CASSDSGTRGGYTF. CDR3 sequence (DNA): TGTGCCAGCAGCGACTCAGGGACTCGCGGTGGCTACACCTTC.

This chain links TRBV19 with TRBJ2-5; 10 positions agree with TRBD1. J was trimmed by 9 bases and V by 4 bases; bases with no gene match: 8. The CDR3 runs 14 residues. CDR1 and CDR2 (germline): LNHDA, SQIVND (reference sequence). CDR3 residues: CASSRPGQGFSQYF. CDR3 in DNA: TGTGCCAGTAGTAGGCCGGGACAGGGGTTTTCCCAGTACTTC. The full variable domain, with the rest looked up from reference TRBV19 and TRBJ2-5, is DGGITQSPKYLFRKEGQNVTLSCEQNLNHDAMYWYRQDPGQGLRLIYYSQIVNDFQKGDIAEGYSVSREKKESFPLTVTSAQKNPTAFYLCASSRPGQGFSQYFGPGTRLLVL.

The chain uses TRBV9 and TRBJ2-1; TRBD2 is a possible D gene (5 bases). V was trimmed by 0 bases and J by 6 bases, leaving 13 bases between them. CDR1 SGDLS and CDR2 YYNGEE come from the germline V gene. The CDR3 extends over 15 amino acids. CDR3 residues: CASSVEGTGSNEQFF. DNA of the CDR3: TGTGCCAGCAGCGTAGAAGGTACGGGGTCCAATGAGCAGTTCTTC.

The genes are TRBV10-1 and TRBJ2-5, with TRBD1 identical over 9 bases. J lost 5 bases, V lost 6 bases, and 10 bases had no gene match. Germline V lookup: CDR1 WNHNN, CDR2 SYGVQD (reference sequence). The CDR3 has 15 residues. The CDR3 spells CASSLGTGSAETQYF. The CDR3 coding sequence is TGCGCCAGCAGCCTGGGGACAGGGTCGGCCGAGACCCAGTACTTC.

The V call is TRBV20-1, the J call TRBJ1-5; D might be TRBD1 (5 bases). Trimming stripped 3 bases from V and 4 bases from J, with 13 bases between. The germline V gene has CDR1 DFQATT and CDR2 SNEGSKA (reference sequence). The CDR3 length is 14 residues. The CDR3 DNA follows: TGCAGTGCTAGTAGGACGGGACTAAATCAGCCCCAGCATTTT. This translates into CSASRTGLNQPQHF.

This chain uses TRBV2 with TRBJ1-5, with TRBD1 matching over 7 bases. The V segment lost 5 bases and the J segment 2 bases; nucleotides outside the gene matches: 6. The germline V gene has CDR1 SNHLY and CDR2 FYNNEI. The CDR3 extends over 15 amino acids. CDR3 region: CASSRRGRGNQPQHF. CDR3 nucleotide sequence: TGTGCCAGCAGTCGGAGGGGGCGAGGCAATCAGCCCCAGCATTTT.

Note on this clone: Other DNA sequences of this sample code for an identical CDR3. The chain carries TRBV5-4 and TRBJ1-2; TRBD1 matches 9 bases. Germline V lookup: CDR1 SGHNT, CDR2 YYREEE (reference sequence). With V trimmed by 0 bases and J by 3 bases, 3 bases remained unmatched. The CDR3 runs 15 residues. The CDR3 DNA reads TGTGCCAGCAGCTTGGCCGGGACAGGGTACTATGGCTACACCTTC. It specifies CASSLAGTGYYGYTF. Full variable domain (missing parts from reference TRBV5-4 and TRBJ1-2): ETGVTQSPTHLIKTRGQQVTLRCSSQSGHNTVSWYQQALGQGPQFIFQYYREEENGRGNFPPRFSGLQFPNYSSELNVNALELDDSALYLCASSLAGTGYYGYTFGSGTRLTVV.

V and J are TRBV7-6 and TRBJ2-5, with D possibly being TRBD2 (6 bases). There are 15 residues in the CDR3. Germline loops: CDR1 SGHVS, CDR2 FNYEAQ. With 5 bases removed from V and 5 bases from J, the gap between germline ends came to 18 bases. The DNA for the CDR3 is TGTGCCAGCAGCCCAGGAGGGCGGCCAGAGGAGACCCAGTACTTC. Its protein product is CASSPGGRPEETQYF.

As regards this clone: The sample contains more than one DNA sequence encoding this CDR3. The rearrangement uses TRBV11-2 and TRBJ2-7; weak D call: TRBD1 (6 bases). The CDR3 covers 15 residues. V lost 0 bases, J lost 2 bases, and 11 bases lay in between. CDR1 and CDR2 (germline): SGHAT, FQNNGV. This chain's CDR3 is CASSLEGRGAYEQYV. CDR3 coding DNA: TGTGCCAGCAGCTTAGAGGGCAGGGGCGCCTACGAGCAGTACGTC.